This T cell receptor (beta chain) was profiled in a study of tumour-infiltrating T cells in Burkitt lymphoma. Across the study: This cohort included all epidemiological subtypes of Burkitt lymphoma. Repertoire clonality predicted overall and progression-free survival.

Study-level points and caveats: Several public clonotypes recurred in numerous Burkitt lymphoma patients.

Some clones are missing from TCRdb's copy, which holds only in-frame ones; the method was immunoSEQ multiplex PCR. The profile shows some 2,800 clones, 11% to 15% of them singletons. The germline CDR1 and CDR2 sequences are SGHTA and FQGNSA. The junction had 8 bases not matched to a gene; V was cut back by 4 bases and J by 3 bases. The CDR3 length is 15 residues. This clone was detected only a few times. The antigen is undetermined. This sequence joins TRBV7-2 and TRBJ2-7; TRBD1 matches 8 bases. The specimen sequenced was tumor tissue. The source of this sequence is a human donor with Burkitt lymphoma. CDR3 region: CASSYIPGTGYEQYF. CDR3 nucleotides: TGTGCCAGCAGCTATATACCCGGGACAGGCTACGAGCAGTACTTC. The variable domain in full, completed from reference TRBV7-2 and TRBJ2-7, reads GAGVSQSPSNKVTEKGKDVELRCDPISGHTALYWYRQSLGQGLEFLIYFQGNSAPDKSGLPSDRFSAERTGGSVSTLTIQRTQQEDSAVYLCASSYIPGTGYEQYFGPGTRLTVT.